Listed below are T cell receptor beta chains from one sample, sequenced in a study of T-cell reconstitution after alpha-beta-depleted transplantation in children. MiXCR was run by TCRdb on the PCR reads, yielding one entry per CDR3 protein. The table includes about 980,000 distinct CDR3 sequences, 25% to 35% detected once. The sample here was PBMCs, mostly from graft donor cells, taken 360 days after TCRalphabeta/CD19-depleted stem cell transplant. These TCRs come from a boy under three years old who had a stem cell transplant for SCID, so the T cells may come from the graft donor. CDR3s include the opening cysteine and the closing phenylalanine or tryptophan. The D gene is left open where the match is weak. Only some rows state a clone size, as once, few, many or a class for expanded clones.

>-|TRBV7-2|15|TRBJ1-1|few
CASSLWGRGAAEAFF
TGTGCCAGCAGCTTATGGGGTAGGGGGGCCGCTGAAGCTTTCTTT
>-|TRBV28|14|TRBJ1-1|-
CASSLAAGRTEAFF
TGTGCCAGCAGTCTCGCCGCAGGGAGGACTGAAGCTTTCTTT
>TRBD1|TRBV20-1|15|TRBJ2-7|few
CSARDWGQGAYEQYF
TGCAGTGCTAGAGATTGGGGACAGGGGGCCTACGAGCAGTACTTC
>TRBD1|TRBV6-1|14|TRBJ2-1|-
CASRQGQGWNEQFF
TGTGCCAGCCGACAGGGCCAGGGGTGGAATGAGCAGTTCTTC
>-|TRBV3-1|13|TRBJ2-7|few
CASSQEAWNEQYF
TGTGCCAGCAGCCAAGAGGCATGGAACGAGCAGTACTTC
>-|TRBV29-1|13|TRBJ2-3|few
CSVEAGGVDTQYF
TGCAGCGTTGAAGCGGGGGGCGTAGATACGCAGTATTTT
>TRBD1|TRBV12-3/TRBV12-4|13|TRBJ2-5|-
CASSITGQGTQYF
TGTGCCAGCAGTATTACCGGACAGGGGACCCAGTACTTC
>TRBD2|TRBV19|14|TRBJ2-7|few
CASSTLGRGSEQYF
TGTGCCAGTAGTACCCTTGGGAGGGGAAGCGAGCAGTACTTC
>-|TRBV20-1|11|TRBJ2-7|few
CSAGWVYEQYF
TGCAGTGCTGGGTGGGTTTACGAGCAGTACTTC
>-|TRBV12-3/TRBV12-4|15|TRBJ1-5|-
CASSYLPTPNQPQHF
TGTGCCAGCAGCTACCTTCCCACCCCTAATCAGCCCCAGCATTTT
>TRBD1|TRBV4-3|16|TRBJ1-1|-
CASSQRPRGLGTEAFF
TGCGCCAGCAGCCAAAGACCCAGGGGGCTAGGCACTGAAGCTTTCTTT
>-|TRBV20-1|13|TRBJ2-3|-
CSAPTARADTQYF
TGCAGTGCTCCCACCGCGCGTGCAGATACGCAGTATTTT
>-|TRBV5-1|16|TRBJ1-1|-
CASSLALRGGDTEAFF
TGCGCCAGCAGCTTGGCCTTGAGGGGCGGGGACACTGAAGCTTTCTTT
>-|TRBV7-3|13|TRBJ1-1|-
CASSTTANTEAFF
TGTGCCAGCAGCACGACAGCGAACACTGAAGCTTTCTTT
>TRBD1|TRBV4-1|13|TRBJ2-1|few
CASAGQGANEQFF
TGCGCCAGCGCGGGACAGGGGGCAAATGAGCAGTTCTTC
>-|TRBV28|14|TRBJ2-6|many
CASWGLSGANVLTF
TGTGCCAGCTGGGGCCTCTCTGGGGCCAACGTCCTGACTTTC
>TRBD2|TRBV2|13|TRBJ2-1|-
CATLAGANNEQFF
TGTGCCACTCTAGCGGGGGCAAACAATGAGCAGTTCTTC
>TRBD2|TRBV12-3/TRBV12-4|16|TRBJ2-2|few
CASRSGGASNTGELFF
TGTGCCAGCCGAAGCGGGGGGGCCTCGAACACCGGGGAGCTGTTTTTT
>-|TRBV4-3|14|TRBJ1-2|few
CASSRIQGNYGYTF
TGCGCCAGCAGCCGAATACAGGGTAACTATGGCTACACCTTC
>-|TRBV28|17|TRBJ2-3|-
CASSSPTRAVSTDTQYF
TGTGCCAGCAGTTCACCGACTAGAGCGGTTAGCACAGATACGCAGTATTTT